The clone carrying this TCR beta chain has at least ten counts. Its specificity is not known. CDR1 is LGHDT, CDR2 YNNKEL, per germline (reference sequence). CDR3 size: 14 residues. The V end lost 1 base, the J end lost 2 bases, and 8 bases lay between the germline ends. The sample comes from a study of T cells in Graves' hyperthyroidism and ophthalmopathy. Extraction of PBMCs used 7.5 to 10 ml of fresh peripheral blood. Amplification targeted TCR beta CDR3 regions from RNA transcripts. Initially, a first-round RT-PCR of the TCR CDR3 employed the HTBI primer set. TCRdb processed the multiplex PCR reads anew with MiXCR; each CDR3 protein has one entry. Here the sample spans fewer than 250,000 distinct CDR3 sequences, around 26% being singletons. Study-wide points: Most expanded thyroid clonotypes above 0.001 also appeared in blood.

The sequence derives from a woman aged 40 to 55 with Graves' ophthalmopathy. Sequencing was done on a sample of blood. This chain uses TRBV3-1 with TRBJ1-1; D ambiguous. The CDR3 DNA sequence: TGTGCCAGCAGCCAAGGGGTCCATAACACTGAAGCTTTCTTT. This gives the protein CASSQGVHNTEAFF.